This TCR beta chain came from a study of T cells in Graves' hyperthyroidism and ophthalmopathy. CDR1 and CDR2 (germline): MNHNS, SASEGT. The CDR3 is 15 amino acids. Unmatched junction bases numbered 9, after V lost 8 bases and J lost 3 bases. Authors of the study amplified TCR beta CDR3 regions from RNA transcripts. First-round RT-PCR with HTBI primers amplified the TCR CDR3 region. TCRdb used MiXCR to reprocess the multiplex PCR reads, holding one entry per CDR3 protein. The profile shows about 320,000 distinct CDR3 sequences, roughly 17% of them singletons. Stable Graves' hyperthyroidism meant no ophthalmopathy progression within 18 months. For the diagnoses, clinical symptoms, serum thyroxine and TRAb, thyroid ultrasound and orbital computed tomography were used. The PBMCs were taken from approximately 9.7 ml of fresh peripheral blood.

The chain joins TRBV6-1 to TRBJ2-3, with 9 nucleotides matching TRBD1. The clonotype was recovered from a man aged 25-40 years with Graves' hyperthyroidism. Sequenced material: blood. The CDR3 protein is CASRVHRGRTDTQYF. DNA of the CDR3: TGTGCCAGCCGGGTCCACAGGGGGCGGACAGATACGCAGTATTTT.